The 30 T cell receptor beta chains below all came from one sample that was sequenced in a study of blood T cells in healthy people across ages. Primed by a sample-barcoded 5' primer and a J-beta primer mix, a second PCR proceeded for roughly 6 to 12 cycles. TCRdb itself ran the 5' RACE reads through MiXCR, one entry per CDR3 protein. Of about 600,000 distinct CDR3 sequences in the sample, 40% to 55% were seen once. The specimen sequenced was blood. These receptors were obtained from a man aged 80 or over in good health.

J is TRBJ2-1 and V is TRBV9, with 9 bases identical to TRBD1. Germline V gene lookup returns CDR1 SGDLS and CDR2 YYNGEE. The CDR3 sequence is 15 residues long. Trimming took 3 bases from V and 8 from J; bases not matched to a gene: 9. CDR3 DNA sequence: TGTGCCAGCAGCGCACGCGGGACAGGGATCTATGAGCAGTTCTTC. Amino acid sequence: CASSARGTGIYEQFF.

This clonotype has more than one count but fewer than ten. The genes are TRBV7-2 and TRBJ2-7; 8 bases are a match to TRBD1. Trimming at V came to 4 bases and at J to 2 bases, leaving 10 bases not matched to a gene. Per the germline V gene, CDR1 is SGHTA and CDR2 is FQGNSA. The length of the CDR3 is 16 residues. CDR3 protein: CASSYTTGTGAYEQYF. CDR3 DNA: TGTGCCAGCAGCTACACGACCGGGACAGGAGCCTACGAGCAGTACTTC.

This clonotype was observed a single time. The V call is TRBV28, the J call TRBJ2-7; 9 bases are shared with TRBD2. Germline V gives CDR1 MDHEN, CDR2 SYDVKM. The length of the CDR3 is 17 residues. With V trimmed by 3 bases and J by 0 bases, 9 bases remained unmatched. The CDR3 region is CASSFRREGPGSYEQYF. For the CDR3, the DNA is TGTGCCAGCAGTTTTCGGCGGGAGGGCCCCGGCTCCTACGAGCAGTACTTC.

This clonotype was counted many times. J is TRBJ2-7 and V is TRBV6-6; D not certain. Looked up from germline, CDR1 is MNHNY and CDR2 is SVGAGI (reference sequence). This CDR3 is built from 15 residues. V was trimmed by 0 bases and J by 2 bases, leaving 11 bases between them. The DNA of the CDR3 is TGTGCCAGCAGTTACTCCCTTGTGCGAGCCTACGAGCAGTACTTC. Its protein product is CASSYSLVRAYEQYF.

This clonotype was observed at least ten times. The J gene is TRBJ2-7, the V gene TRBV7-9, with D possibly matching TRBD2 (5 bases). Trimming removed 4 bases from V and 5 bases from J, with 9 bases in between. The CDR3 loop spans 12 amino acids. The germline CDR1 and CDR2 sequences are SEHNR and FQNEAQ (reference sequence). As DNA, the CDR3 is TGTGCCAGCAGCTCGCTAGCTCACGAGCAGTACTTC. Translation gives CASSSLAHEQYF.

The CDR3 DNA follows: TGTGCCAGCAGCTTAAGTAGCGGGGAAGGGACCCAGTACTTC. Amino acid sequence: CASSLSSGEGTQYF. The chain links TRBV7-9 to TRBJ2-7; TRBD2 agrees at 8 bases. TRBJ2-5 explains the end of the DNA better; the J call may be wrong. This CDR3 is built from 14 residues. Germline V lookup: CDR1 SEHNR, CDR2 FQNEAQ (reference sequence).

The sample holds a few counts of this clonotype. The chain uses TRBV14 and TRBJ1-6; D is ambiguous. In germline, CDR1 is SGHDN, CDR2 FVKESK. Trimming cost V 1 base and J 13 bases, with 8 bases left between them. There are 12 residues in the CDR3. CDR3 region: CASSQGFDPLHF. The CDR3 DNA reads TGTGCCAGCAGCCAAGGATTTGATCCCCTCCACTTT.

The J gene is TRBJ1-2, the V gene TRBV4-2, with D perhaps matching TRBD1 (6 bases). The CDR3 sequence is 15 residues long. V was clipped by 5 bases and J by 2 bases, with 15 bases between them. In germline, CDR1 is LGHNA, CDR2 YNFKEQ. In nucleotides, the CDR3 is TGTGCCAGCAGCAAACCGGACAGTCGGAACTATGGCTACACCTTC. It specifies CASSKPDSRNYGYTF.

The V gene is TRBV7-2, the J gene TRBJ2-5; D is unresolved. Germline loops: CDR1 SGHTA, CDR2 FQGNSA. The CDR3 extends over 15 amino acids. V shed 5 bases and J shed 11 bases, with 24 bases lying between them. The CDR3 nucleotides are TGTGCCAGCAGCCCCGGGCGGCGGCTAGTTGATGAGCAGTACTTC. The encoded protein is CASSPGRRLVDEQYF.

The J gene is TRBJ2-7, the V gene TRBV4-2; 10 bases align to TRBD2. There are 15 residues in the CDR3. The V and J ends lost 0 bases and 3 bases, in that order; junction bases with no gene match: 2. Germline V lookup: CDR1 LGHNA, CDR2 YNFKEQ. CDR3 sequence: CASSQDRTSGYEQYF. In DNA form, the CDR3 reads TGTGCCAGCAGCCAAGATAGGACTAGCGGCTACGAGCAGTACTTC.

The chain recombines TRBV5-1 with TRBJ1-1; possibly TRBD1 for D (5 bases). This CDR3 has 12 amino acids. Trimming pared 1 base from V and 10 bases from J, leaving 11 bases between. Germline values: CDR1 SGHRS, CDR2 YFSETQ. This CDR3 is CASSLQGEGAFF. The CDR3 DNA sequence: TGCGCCAGCAGCTTGCAGGGTGAGGGAGCTTTCTTT.

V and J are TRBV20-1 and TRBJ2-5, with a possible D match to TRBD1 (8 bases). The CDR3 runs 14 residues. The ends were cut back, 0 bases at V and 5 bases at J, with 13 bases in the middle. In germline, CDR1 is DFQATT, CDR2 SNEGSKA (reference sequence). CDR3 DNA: TGCAGTGCTAGAGATGACAGGGGAGGGGAGACCCAGTACTTC. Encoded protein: CSARDDRGGETQYF.

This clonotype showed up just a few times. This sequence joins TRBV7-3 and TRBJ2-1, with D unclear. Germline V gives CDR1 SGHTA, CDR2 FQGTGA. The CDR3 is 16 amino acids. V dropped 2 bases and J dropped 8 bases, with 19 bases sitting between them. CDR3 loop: CASSLVGSVPRYEQFF. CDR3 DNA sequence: TGTGCCAGCAGCTTAGTGGGATCGGTGCCAAGGTATGAGCAGTTCTTC.

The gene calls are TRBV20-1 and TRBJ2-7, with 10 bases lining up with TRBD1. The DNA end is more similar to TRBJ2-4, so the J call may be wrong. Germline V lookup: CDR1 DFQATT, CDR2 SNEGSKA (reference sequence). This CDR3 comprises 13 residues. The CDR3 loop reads CSAGQGGKHIQYF. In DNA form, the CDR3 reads TGCAGTGCTGGACAGGGGGGTAAACACATTCAGTACTTC.

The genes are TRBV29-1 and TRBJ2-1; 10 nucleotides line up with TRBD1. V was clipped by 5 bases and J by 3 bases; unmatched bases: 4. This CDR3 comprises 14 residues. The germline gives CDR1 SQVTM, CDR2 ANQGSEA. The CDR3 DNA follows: TGCAGCGTTCCTAGGGACAGGGGCTACAATGAGCAGTTCTTC. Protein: CSVPRDRGYNEQFF.

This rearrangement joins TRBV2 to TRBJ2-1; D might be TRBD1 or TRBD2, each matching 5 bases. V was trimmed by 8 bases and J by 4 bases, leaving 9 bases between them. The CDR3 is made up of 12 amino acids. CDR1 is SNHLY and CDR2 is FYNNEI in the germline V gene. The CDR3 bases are TGTGCCAGCGGGGACGGATACAATGAGCAGTTCTTC. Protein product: CASGDGYNEQFF.

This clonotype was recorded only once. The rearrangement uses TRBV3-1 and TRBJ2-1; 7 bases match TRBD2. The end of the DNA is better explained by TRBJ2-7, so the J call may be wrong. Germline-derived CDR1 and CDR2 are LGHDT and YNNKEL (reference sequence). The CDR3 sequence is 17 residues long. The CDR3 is CASSQAPGGRAYNEQYF. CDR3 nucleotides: TGTGCCAGCAGCCAAGCCCCCGGGGGGAGGGCCTACAATGAGCAGTACTTC.

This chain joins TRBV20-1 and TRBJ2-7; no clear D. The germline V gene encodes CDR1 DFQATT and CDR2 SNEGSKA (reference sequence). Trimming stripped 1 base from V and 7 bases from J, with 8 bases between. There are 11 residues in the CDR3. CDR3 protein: CSARANREQYF. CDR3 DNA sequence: TGCAGTGCTAGAGCCAACAGAGAGCAGTACTTC.

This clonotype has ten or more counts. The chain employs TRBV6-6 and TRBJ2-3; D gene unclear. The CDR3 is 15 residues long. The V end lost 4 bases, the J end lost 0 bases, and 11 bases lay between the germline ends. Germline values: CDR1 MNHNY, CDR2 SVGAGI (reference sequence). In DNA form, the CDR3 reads TGTGCCAGCAGTTTGGGCACAGAGAGCACAGATACGCAGTATTTT. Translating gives CASSLGTESTDTQYF.

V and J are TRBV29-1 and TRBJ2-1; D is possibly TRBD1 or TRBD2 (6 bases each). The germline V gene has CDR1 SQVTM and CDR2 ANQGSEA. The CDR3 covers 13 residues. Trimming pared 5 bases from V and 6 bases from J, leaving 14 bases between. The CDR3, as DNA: TGCAGCGTTTCTCTAGGGGGAGGCAATGAGCAGTTCTTC. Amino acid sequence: CSVSLGGGNEQFF.

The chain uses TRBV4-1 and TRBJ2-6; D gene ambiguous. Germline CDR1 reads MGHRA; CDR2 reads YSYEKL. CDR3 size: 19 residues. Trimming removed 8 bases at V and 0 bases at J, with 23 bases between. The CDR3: CASSSSPPPFLSGANVLTF. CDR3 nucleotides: TGCGCCAGCTCTTCCTCGCCACCCCCTTTCCTCTCTGGGGCCAACGTCCTGACTTTC.

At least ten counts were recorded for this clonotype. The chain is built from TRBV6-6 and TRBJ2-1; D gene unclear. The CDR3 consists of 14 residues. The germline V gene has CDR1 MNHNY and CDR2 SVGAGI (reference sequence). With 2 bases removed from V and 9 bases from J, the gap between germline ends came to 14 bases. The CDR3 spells CASSYDDHRAEQFF. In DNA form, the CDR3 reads TGTGCCAGCAGTTACGATGATCATAGGGCTGAGCAGTTCTTC.

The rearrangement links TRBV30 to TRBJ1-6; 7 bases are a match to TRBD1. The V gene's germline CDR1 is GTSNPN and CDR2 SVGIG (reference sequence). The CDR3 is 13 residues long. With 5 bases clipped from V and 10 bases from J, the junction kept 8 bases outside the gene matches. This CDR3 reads CAWGEGQYSPLHF. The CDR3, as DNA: TGTGCCTGGGGCGAGGGACAGTACTCACCCCTCCACTTT.

The CDR3 DNA follows: TGTGCCAGCAGTGAAGGTTGGCGTCGGCCCCAGCATTTT. Residues: CASSEGWRRPQHF. The chain joins TRBV2 to TRBJ1-5; D not resolved. The CDR3 extends over 13 amino acids. From germline, CDR1 is SNHLY and CDR2 FYNNEI. V shed 1 base and J shed 9 bases, with 10 bases lying between them.

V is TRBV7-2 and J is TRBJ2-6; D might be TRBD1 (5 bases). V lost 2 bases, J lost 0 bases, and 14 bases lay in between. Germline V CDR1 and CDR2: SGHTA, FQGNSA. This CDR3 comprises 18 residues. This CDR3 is CASSLSSGLSSGANVLTF. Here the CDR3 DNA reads TGTGCCAGCAGCTTATCTTCAGGGCTAAGCTCTGGGGCCAACGTCCTGACTTTC.

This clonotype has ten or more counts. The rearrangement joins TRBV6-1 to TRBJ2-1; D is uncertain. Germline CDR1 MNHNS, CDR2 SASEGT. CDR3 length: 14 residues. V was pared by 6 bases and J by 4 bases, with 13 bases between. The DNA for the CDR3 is TGTGCCAGCAGACAACTACCGAATTACAATGAGCAGTTCTTC. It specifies CASRQLPNYNEQFF.

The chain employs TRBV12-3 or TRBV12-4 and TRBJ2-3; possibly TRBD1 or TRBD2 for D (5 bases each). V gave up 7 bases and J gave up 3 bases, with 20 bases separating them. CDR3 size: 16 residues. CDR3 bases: TGTGCCAGCACCCCGTTCGAGGGAGAGGGGACAGATACGCAGTATTTT. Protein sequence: CASTPFEGEGTDTQYF.

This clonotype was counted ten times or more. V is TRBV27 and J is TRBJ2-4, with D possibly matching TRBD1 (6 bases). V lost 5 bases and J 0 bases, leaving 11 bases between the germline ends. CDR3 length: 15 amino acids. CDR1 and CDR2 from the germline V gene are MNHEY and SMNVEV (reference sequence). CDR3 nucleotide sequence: TGTGCCAGCAGTACCCCCAGGGGAGCCAAAAACATTCAGTACTTC. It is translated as CASSTPRGAKNIQYF.

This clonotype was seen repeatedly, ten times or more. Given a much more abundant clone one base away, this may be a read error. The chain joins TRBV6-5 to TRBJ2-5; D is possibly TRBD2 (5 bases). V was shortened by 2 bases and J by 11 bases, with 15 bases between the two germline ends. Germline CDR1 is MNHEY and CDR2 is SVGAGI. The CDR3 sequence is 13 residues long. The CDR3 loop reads CASSYASLKGQYF. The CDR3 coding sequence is TGTGCCAGCAGTTACGCTAGCCTTAAAGGGCAGTACTTC.

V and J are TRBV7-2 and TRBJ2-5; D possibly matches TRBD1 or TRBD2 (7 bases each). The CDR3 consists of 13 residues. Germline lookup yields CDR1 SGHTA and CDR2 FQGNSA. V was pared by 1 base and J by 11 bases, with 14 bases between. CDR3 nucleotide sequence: TGTGCCAGCAGCTTAGAGACAGGGAGGGAGCAGTACTTC. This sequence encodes CASSLETGREQYF.